This T cell receptor beta chain was documented in a study of blood T cell repertoires in COVID-19. Study information: Donors in the United States, Italy and Spain gave samples during acute or convalescent COVID-19. Sample material is recorded as cDNA or gDNA derived from T cells, B-cell-depleted T cells, or PBMCs.

In the authors' methods: Amplification of reference gene primers was used by the study to estimate nucleated cell counts. Produced via immunoSEQ multiplex PCR; TCRdb's table is partial and in-frame only. V, J and clone size reflect that table, while D and trimming were determined from the DNA. The data show roughly 240,000 clones, around 86% seen once. Germline CDR1 MNHEY, CDR2 SMNVEV (reference sequence). V lost 5 bases and J 9 bases, leaving 19 bases between the germline ends. There are 14 residues in the CDR3. The sample was peripheral blood. The sequence came from a man younger than 35 with active or convalescent COVID-19. The rearrangement links TRBV27 to TRBJ1-2; TRBD1 might be the D (6 bases). The CDR3 is CASSAGGGRISYTF. As DNA, the CDR3 is TGTGCCAGCAGTGCGGGCGGGGGCCGTATAAGCTACACCTTC.